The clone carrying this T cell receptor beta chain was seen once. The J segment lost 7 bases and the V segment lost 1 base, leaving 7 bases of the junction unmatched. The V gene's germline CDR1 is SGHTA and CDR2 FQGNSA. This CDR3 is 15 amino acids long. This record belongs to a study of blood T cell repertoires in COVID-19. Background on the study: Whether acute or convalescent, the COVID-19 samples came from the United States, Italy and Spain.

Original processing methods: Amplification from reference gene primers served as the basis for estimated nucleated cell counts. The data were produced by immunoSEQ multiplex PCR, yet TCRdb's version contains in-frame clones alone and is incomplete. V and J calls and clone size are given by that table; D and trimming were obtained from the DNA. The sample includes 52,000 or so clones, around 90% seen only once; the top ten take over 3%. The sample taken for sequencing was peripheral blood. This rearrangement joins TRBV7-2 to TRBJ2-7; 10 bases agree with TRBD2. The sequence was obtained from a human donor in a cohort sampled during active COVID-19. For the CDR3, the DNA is TGTGCCAGCAGCTTAGGGCTAGCGGGAGTTTTGGAGCAGTACTTC. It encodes CASSLGLAGVLEQYF.